This passage covers 11 T cell receptor beta chains from one sample sequenced in a study of Ad26.COV2.S vaccination and SARS-CoV-2 variants. Indicated treatment: around 19 received Ad26.COV2.S at low or high dose, single or two shots; 5 received placebo; per-sample allocation not given. Specimens were obtained on day 63 following the first vaccine or placebo injection. Generated by immunoSEQ multiplex PCR, the TCRdb table keeps only in-frame clones and is missing some. The sample records roughly 350,000 clones, around 89% being singletons. The source material was peripheral blood, sampled in a trial of Ad26.COV2.S vaccine versus placebo. These receptor sequences come from a person aged 18 to 59 who received the Ad26.COV2.S COVID-19 vaccine or a placebo.

The rearrangement uses TRBV28 and TRBJ1-5; weak D call: TRBD1 (6 bases). The CDR3 is 15 residues long. Germline V gene lookup returns CDR1 MDHEN and CDR2 SYDVKM. Trimming shortened V by 3 bases and J by 5 bases, and 14 bases separated the two germline ends. The CDR3 is CASSFPPPGDQPQHF. The CDR3 DNA sequence: TGTGCCAGCAGTTTCCCCCCCCCAGGGGATCAGCCCCAGCATTTT.

The gene calls are TRBV19 and TRBJ1-2; D remains unclear. Germline CDR1 and CDR2: LNHDA and SQIVND (reference sequence). The V and J ends lost 6 bases and 5 bases respectively, with 13 bases between them. The CDR3 extends over 13 amino acids. DNA of the CDR3: TGTGCCAGTAGATCGCAGATGCCTTATGGCTACACCTTC. It specifies CASRSQMPYGYTF. The full variable domain, its missing parts supplied by reference TRBV19 and TRBJ1-2, is DGGITQSPKYLFRKEGQNVTLSCEQNLNHDAMYWYRQDPGQGLRLIYYSQIVNDFQKGDIAEGYSVSREKKESFPLTVTSAQKNPTAFYLCASRSQMPYGYTFGSGTRLTVV.

The V and J genes are TRBV5-5 and TRBJ1-5; no clear D gene. Trimming stripped 0 bases from V and 6 bases from J, with 10 bases between. The CDR3 consists of 14 residues. Per the germline V gene, CDR1 is SGHKS and CDR2 is YYEKEE (reference sequence). The CDR3 is CASSLGHSSQPQHF. CDR3 nucleotide sequence: TGTGCCAGCAGCTTGGGTCATTCGTCTCAGCCCCAGCATTTT.

The rearrangement uses TRBV6-5 and TRBJ2-2; D gene ambiguous. In germline, CDR1 is MNHEY, CDR2 SVGAGI. The CDR3 contains 13 residues. V was cut by 6 bases and J by 6 bases, with 11 bases left in between. CDR3 loop: CASSRVASGELFF. The CDR3 nucleotides read TGTGCCAGCAGCAGAGTCGCCTCCGGGGAGCTGTTTTTT.

This chain uses TRBV7-2 with TRBJ1-1; a weak D match, TRBD1 (5 bases). The CDR3 has 16 residues. The V gene lost 1 base and the J gene lost 1 base, with 13 bases spanning the gap. The germline V gene encodes CDR1 SGHTA and CDR2 FQGNSA. CDR3 residues: CASSLGHRGGNTEAFF. The CDR3 nucleotides are TGTGCCAGCAGCTTAGGTCATCGGGGGGGGAACACTGAAGCTTTCTTT.

This clone was seen only once. V and J are TRBV6-1 and TRBJ2-7, with TRBD1 identical over 9 bases. Germline V gene data show CDR1 as MNHNS and CDR2 as SASEGT. CDR3 length: 14 amino acids. The trim removed 3 bases at V and 5 bases at J, leaving 5 bases unmatched. The CDR3 spells CASSDTGGNNEQYF. As DNA, the CDR3 is TGTGCCAGCAGTGACACAGGGGGCAATAACGAGCAGTACTTC.

The rearrangement joins TRBV5-6 to TRBJ1-2; 9 nucleotides match TRBD1. This CDR3 has 14 amino acids. Germline CDR1 is SGHDT and CDR2 is YYEEEE. The junction had 8 bases not matched to a gene; V was cut back by 3 bases and J by 8 bases. The CDR3 here is CASSSLDRGDGYTF. The CDR3 DNA sequence: TGTGCCAGCAGCTCCCTGGACAGGGGCGACGGCTACACCTTC.

The chain joins TRBV6-1 to TRBJ2-5; 9 bases agree with TRBD2. V was clipped by 2 bases and J by 5 bases; unmatched bases: 9. CDR3 length equals 16 residues. CDR1 is MNHNS and CDR2 is SASEGT in the germline V gene. The chain's CDR3 is CASSERAAGGLETQYF. The DNA for the CDR3 is TGTGCCAGCAGTGAAAGAGCAGCGGGGGGATTGGAGACCCAGTACTTC.

The chain recombines TRBV2 with TRBJ1-3; a possible D gene is TRBD1 (6 bases). CDR1 is SNHLY and CDR2 is FYNNEI in the germline V gene. The V gene lost 6 bases and the J gene lost 1 base, with 10 bases spanning the gap. The CDR3 has 14 amino acids. The CDR3 reads CASSEGHSGNTIYF. CDR3 in DNA: TGTGCCAGCAGCGAGGGACATTCTGGAAACACCATATATTTT.

This clone was observed many times. The chain links TRBV12-3 or TRBV12-4 to TRBJ2-7, with D uncertain. This CDR3 is built from 11 residues. V lost 5 bases and J lost 4, with 6 bases in between. The CDR3: CASSVGYEQYF. As DNA, the CDR3 is TGTGCCAGCAGTGTTGGGTACGAGCAGTACTTC.

The chain uses TRBV5-4 and TRBJ1-2, with D possibly TRBD1 on 6 matching bases. The germline V gene has CDR1 SGHNT and CDR2 YYREEE (reference sequence). V lost 0 bases, J lost 4 bases, and 16 bases lay in between. This CDR3 is built from 16 residues. CDR3: CASSLGLAGAGYGYTF. The CDR3 DNA is TGTGCCAGCAGCTTGGGATTGGCAGGGGCTGGCTATGGCTACACCTTC.